Reported below is one T cell receptor (beta chain). The antigen remains undetermined. TCRdb keeps only in-frame clones here, not all; method: immunoSEQ multiplex PCR. Of about 32,000 clones in the sample, 80% are singletons; the top ten hold under 4%. The CDR3 spans 12 residues. The V gene lost 3 bases and the J gene lost 10 bases, with 11 bases spanning the gap. Germline V CDR1 and CDR2: SGHAT, FQNNGV. The entry originates in a study of a mutant IDH1 vaccine in newly diagnosed glioma. On the study more broadly: Vaccination began 4-6 weeks post radiotherapy alone, or with temozolomide cycles.

The time point denotes: week 35, safety follow-up. One vaccine dose held 300 ug of mutant IDH1 20-mer peptide and came with topical imiquimod. All eight of the vaccinations patients received fell in weeks 1, 3, 5, 7, 11, 15, 19 and 23. Donors harbored newly found WHO grade 3 or 4 IDH1-mutant, ATRX-lost astrocytomas. General study points: Changes in the top peripheral T cell clonotypes seemingly had no bearing on pseudoprogression.

Sequences were derived from PBMCs, sampled from a glioma patient whose treatment included an IDH1 peptide vaccine. The sequence came from a man in his forties or fifties with glioma. Some clones in this sample may be carry-over from other donors' samples. V usage is TRBV11-2 and J usage is TRBJ2-3; no clear D gene. The CDR3 loop reads CASSFLGRAQYF. CDR3 nucleotides: TGTGCCAGCAGCTTTTTAGGCCGGGCGCAGTATTTT.